This is a list of T cell receptor beta chains from one sample in a study of blood T cell repertoires in COVID-19. This table comes from immunoSEQ multiplex PCR, and its TCRdb copy is limited to in-frame clones, with some not included. The repertoire holds fewer than 200,000 clones, with roughly 81% as singletons. The specimen sequenced was peripheral blood. Receptor source: a man in his forties with acute or convalescent COVID-19. CDR3s include the opening cysteine and the closing phenylalanine or tryptophan. Each record gives: J gene, clone size, V gene, D gene, CDR3 length, CDR3 protein, CDR3 DNA. A D gene is named only where the DNA matches it firmly. Not all rows give a size; the values are once, few, many and, for expanded clones, a class.

TRBJ1-2 | - | TRBV3-1/TRBV3-2 | TRBD1 | 16 | CASSQGYSGQAYGYTF | TGTGCCAGCAGCCAAGGGTATAGTGGACAGGCATATGGCTACACCTTC
TRBJ2-7 | - | TRBV7-7 | TRBD2 | 15 | CATTLAGDPSYEQYF | TGTGCTACGACCTTAGCGGGTGACCCCTCCTACGAGCAGTACTTC
TRBJ2-4 | once | TRBV3-1/TRBV3-2 | TRBD2 | 17 | CASSPAWTSLSKNIQYF | TGTGCCAGCAGCCCGGCCTGGACTAGCCTGTCCAAAAACATTCAGTACTTC
TRBJ2-7 | - | TRBV4-1 | TRBD2 | 16 | CASSQPGLAGGNEQYF | TGCGCCAGCAGCCAACCCGGACTAGCGGGGGGCAACGAGCAGTACTTC
TRBJ1-5 | few | TRBV19 | TRBD1 | 17 | CASSSHPTGMSNQPQHF | TGTGCCAGTAGTAGCCACCCGACAGGGATGAGCAATCAGCCCCAGCATTTT
TRBJ2-2 | - | TRBV7-2 | - | 14 | CASSLRLKTGELFF | TGTGCCAGCAGCTTACGACTCAAAACCGGGGAGCTGTTTTTT
TRBJ1-1 | - | TRBV29-1 | TRBD1 | 13 | CSGRGTGSAEAFF | TGCAGCGGCCGGGGGACAGGGTCCGCTGAAGCTTTCTTT
TRBJ1-2 | once | TRBV3-1/TRBV3-2 | - | 13 | CASSPSGAGGYTF | TGTGCCAGCAGCCCCTCAGGCGCGGGGGGCTACACCTTC
TRBJ2-2 | once | TRBV9 | - | 15 | CASSAQGGNTGELFF | TGTGCCAGCAGCGCTCAGGGTGGAAACACCGGGGAGCTGTTTTTT
TRBJ1-2 | - | TRBV19 | TRBD1 | 16 | CASSTRWTGDGRGYTF | TGTGCCAGTAGTACCCGGTGGACAGGGGACGGTCGGGGCTACACCTTC
TRBJ1-5 | few | TRBV4-3 | - | 14 | CASSPSQGNQPQHF | TGCGCCAGCAGCCCTAGTCAGGGGAATCAGCCCCAGCATTTT
TRBJ1-2 | - | TRBV4-2 | TRBD1 | 13 | CASSPGQGLVGSF | TGTGCCAGCAGCCCCGGACAGGGATTAGTAGGCTCCTTC
TRBJ1-1 | - | TRBV7-9 | - | 12 | CASRGGNTEAFF | TGTGCCAGCCGCGGAGGGAACACTGAAGCTTTCTTT
TRBJ1-2 | - | TRBV6-5 | - | 14 | CASTEQGPNYGYTF | TGTGCCAGCACCGAACAGGGTCCTAACTATGGCTACACCTTC
TRBJ1-1 | - | TRBV19 | - | 16 | CASSIRGGRLDTEAFF | TGTGCCAGTAGTATACGTGGGGGCAGGTTAGACACTGAAGCTTTCTTT
TRBJ2-7 | few | TRBV28 | TRBD2 | 15 | CASSWGWGGFYEQYF | TGTGCCAGCAGTTGGGGTTGGGGGGGATTCTACGAGCAGTACTTC
TRBJ1-5 | - | TRBV30 | - | 13 | CAWQGEGNQPQHF | TGTGCCTGGCAGGGTGAGGGCAATCAGCCCCAGCATTTT
TRBJ1-4 | - | TRBV9 | - | 12 | CASSGQDEKLFF | TGTGCCAGCAGCGGACAGGATGAAAAACTGTTTTTT
TRBJ1-1 | once | TRBV19 | - | 13 | CASQGSVFTEAFF | TGTGCCAGTCAGGGATCAGTCTTCACTGAAGCTTTCTTT
TRBJ1-1 | - | TRBV12-3/TRBV12-4 | TRBD1 | 12 | CASSQGGTEAFF | TGTGCCAGTTCGCAGGGGGGCACTGAAGCTTTCTTT
TRBJ1-1 | - | TRBV7-9 | TRBD1 | 14 | CASSLGTGSTEAFF | TGTGCCAGCAGCCTCGGGACAGGGTCCACTGAAGCTTTCTTT
TRBJ2-2 | - | TRBV19 | TRBD2 | 13 | CASNLGGAGELFF | TGTGCCAGTAATCTTGGGGGGGCCGGGGAGCTGTTTTTT
TRBJ1-5 | - | TRBV3-1/TRBV3-2 | TRBD1 | 14 | CASSRSGGGQPQHF | TGTGCCAGCAGCCGGTCAGGGGGCGGTCAGCCCCAGCATTTT
TRBJ1-2 | - | TRBV12-3/TRBV12-4 | TRBD1 | 13 | CASSYRGSGGYTF | TGTGCCAGCAGTTACAGGGGAAGTGGTGGCTACACCTTC
TRBJ2-7 | - | TRBV7-2 | - | 13 | CASSPDIPYEQYF | TGTGCCAGCAGCCCCGACATTCCCTACGAGCAGTACTTC
TRBJ2-1 | - | TRBV10-3 | - | 13 | CASAAPGEEEQFF | TGTGCCTCCGCCGCCCCGGGGGAGGAGGAGCAGTTCTTC
TRBJ2-3 | - | TRBV29-1 | - | 11 | CSVGQADTQYF | TGCAGCGTTGGGCAGGCAGATACGCAGTATTTT
TRBJ2-1 | few | TRBV7-3 | TRBD2 | 16 | CASSFQTSASYNEQFF | TGTGCCAGCAGCTTCCAGACTAGCGCTTCCTACAATGAGCAGTTCTTC
TRBJ2-2 | - | TRBV19 | TRBD2 | 16 | CASSIPAGDNTGELFF | TGTGCCAGTAGTATTCCAGCGGGGGATAACACCGGGGAGCTGTTTTTT
TRBJ1-1 | - | TRBV3-1/TRBV3-2 | - | 13 | CASSQGGNTEAFF | TGTGCCAGCAGCCAAGGAGGGAACACTGAAGCTTTCTTT
TRBJ1-2 | - | TRBV3-1/TRBV3-2 | - | 12 | CASSRQGYGYTF | TGTGCCAGCAGCCGGCAGGGGTATGGCTACACCTTC
TRBJ2-2 | - | TRBV7-9 | - | 16 | CASSFSGLEGTGELFF | TGTGCCAGCAGCTTCTCCGGGTTGGAGGGGACCGGGGAGCTGTTTTTT
TRBJ2-1 | - | TRBV7-2 | - | 15 | CASRGQGSSYNEQFF | TGTGCCAGCAGGGGCCAGGGCAGCTCCTACAATGAGCAGTTCTTC
TRBJ1-1 | - | TRBV18 | TRBD1 | 14 | CASSARTGDTEAFF | TGTGCCAGCTCAGCCCGGACAGGAGACACTGAAGCTTTCTTT
TRBJ1-2 | - | TRBV5-6 | - | 15 | CASLTWGVLVGGYTF | TGTGCCAGCCTGACCTGGGGGGTCCTAGTAGGTGGCTACACCTTC
TRBJ1-5 | - | TRBV25-1 | TRBD1 | 13 | CASSVTGGQPQHF | TGTGCCAGCAGTGTAACAGGGGGGCAGCCCCAGCATTTT
TRBJ1-1 | - | TRBV5-4 | TRBD1 | 14 | CASSLGQGRTEAFF | TGTGCCAGCAGCTTGGGACAGGGGAGAACTGAAGCTTTCTTT
TRBJ1-2 | - | TRBV5-4 | - | 14 | CASSSVARSGGYTF | TGTGCCAGCAGCTCCGTAGCGAGGTCCGGCGGCTACACCTTC
TRBJ1-6 | - | TRBV12-3/TRBV12-4 | - | 13 | CATRSSYNSPLHF | TGTGCCACCAGGAGCTCCTATAATTCACCCCTCCACTTT
TRBJ2-2 | - | TRBV7-8 | TRBD2 | 16 | CAGGLAGGPSTGELFF | TGTGCCGGCGGTCTAGCGGGGGGGCCGAGCACCGGGGAGCTGTTTTTT
TRBJ2-1 | - | TRBV7-9 | TRBD2 | 15 | CASSLGAGRYNEQFF | TGTGCCAGCAGCTTAGGAGCGGGGAGATACAATGAGCAGTTCTTC
TRBJ2-2 | few | TRBV5-1 | - | 15 | CASSSNRGGTGELFF | TGCGCCAGCAGCTCCAACAGGGGGGGAACCGGGGAGCTGTTTTTT
TRBJ2-7 | - | TRBV6-5 | - | 16 | CASSYPPDSPSHEQYF | TGTGCCAGCAGTTACCCTCCGGACTCCCCCTCCCACGAGCAGTACTTC
TRBJ1-6 | - | TRBV11-2 | - | 14 | CASSLGVSNSPLHF | TGTGCCAGCAGCTTAGGCGTTTCGAATTCACCCCTCCACTTT
TRBJ1-6 | once | TRBV19 | TRBD1 | 15 | CASSVGTDYNSPLHF | TGTGCCAGTAGTGTCGGGACAGATTATAATTCACCCCTCCACTTT
TRBJ1-3 | - | TRBV6-5 | - | 15 | CASRTQGSAGNTIYF | TGTGCCAGCAGGACACAGGGAAGTGCTGGAAACACCATATATTTT
TRBJ1-2 | - | TRBV29-1 | - | 13 | CSAQRGGEGGYTF | TGCAGCGCTCAACGGGGGGGAGAAGGTGGCTACACCTTC
TRBJ1-1 | - | TRBV19 | TRBD1 | 13 | CASARDRDTEAFF | TGTGCCAGTGCCCGGGACAGGGACACTGAAGCTTTCTTT
TRBJ1-1 | - | TRBV29-1 | - | 13 | CSVSRGANTEAFF | TGCAGCGTTTCTCGGGGGGCTAACACTGAAGCTTTCTTT
TRBJ1-2 | - | TRBV6-6 | - | 13 | CASSSTGNYGYTF | TGTGCCAGCAGTTCTACAGGGAACTATGGCTACACCTTC
TRBJ1-1 | - | TRBV28 | TRBD1 | 16 | CASRSGQGISNTEAFF | TGTGCCAGCAGATCTGGACAGGGAATTTCGAACACTGAAGCTTTCTTT
TRBJ2-3 | - | TRBV29-1 | - | 13 | CSVEGQVTDTQYF | TGCAGCGTTGAAGGACAGGTCACAGATACGCAGTATTTT
TRBJ1-2 | - | TRBV29-1 | - | 9 | CSVSYGYTF | TGCAGCGTCTCCTATGGCTACACCTTC
TRBJ1-1 | - | TRBV5-1 | - | 15 | CASSLDGQANTEAFF | TGCGCCAGCAGCTTGGATGGCCAGGCGAACACTGAAGCTTTCTTT
TRBJ1-5 | - | TRBV6-5 | TRBD1 | 14 | CASRAGTGGQPQHF | TGTGCCAGCAGAGCCGGGACAGGGGGACAGCCCCAGCATTTT
TRBJ2-7 | - | TRBV11-2 | - | 13 | CASSLRESLEQYF | TGTGCCAGCAGCTTAAGGGAGAGCCTCGAGCAGTACTTC
TRBJ2-1 | - | TRBV5-1 | TRBD2 | 16 | CASRASGGISYNEQFF | TGCGCCAGCCGGGCTAGCGGGGGGATATCCTACAATGAGCAGTTCTTC